A single sample gave rise to the 19 T cell receptor beta chains below, sequenced in a study of OX40 agonist ivuxolimab in advanced cancers. Here immunoSEQ multiplex PCR was the method, and the copy in TCRdb shows in-frame clones only, minus some. The sample yields 3,200 or so clones, more than 90% seen once. Material: CD4+ or CD8+ T cells sorted from blood, obtained in a trial of the OX40 agonist ivuxolimab. The receptors originated from an adult with an advanced solid tumor such as melanoma, head and neck, liver or kidney cancer.

CDR3: CAWSPGNSNQPQHF. The CDR3 DNA is TGTGCCTGGAGTCCAGGTAATAGCAATCAGCCCCAGCATTTT. This chain joins TRBV30 and TRBJ1-5; D is uncertain. This CDR3 is 14 amino acids long. Per germline, CDR1 GTSNPN and CDR2 SVGIG (reference sequence). Trimming took off 2 bases at V and 0 bases at J, with 8 bases between the two ends.

V and J are TRBV19 and TRBJ1-1, with 7 bases identical to TRBD1. CDR3 size: 16 residues. The V gene's germline CDR1 is LNHDA and CDR2 SQIVND (reference sequence). V shed 7 bases and J 1 base; nucleotides not matched to a gene: 12. Here the CDR3 DNA reads TGTGCCAGTATGAGTTATTTCCGGGACAGGAACACTGAAGCTTTCTTT. Its protein product is CASMSYFRDRNTEAFF. Drawing the rest from reference TRBV19 and TRBJ1-1, the complete variable domain is DGGITQSPKYLFRKEGQNVTLSCEQNLNHDAMYWYRQDPGQGLRLIYYSQIVNDFQKGDIAEGYSVSREKKESFPLTVTSAQKNPTAFYLCASMSYFRDRNTEAFFGQGTRLTVV.

The genes are TRBV20-1 and TRBJ2-2; unclear D gene. The germline V gene encodes CDR1 DFQATT and CDR2 SNEGSKA (reference sequence). Trimming shortened V by 3 bases and J by 9 bases, and 8 bases separated the two germline ends. The CDR3 loop spans 11 amino acids. CDR3 loop: CSASGDRELFF. The CDR3 DNA reads as TGCAGTGCTAGCGGAGACCGGGAGCTGTTTTTT.

This chain links TRBV10-3 with TRBJ1-2, with D unclear. The CDR3 totals 17 residues. Trimming cost V 7 bases and J 2 bases, with 23 bases left between them. Per germline, CDR1 ENHRY and CDR2 SYGVKD. Here the CDR3 reads CAINPGRLSRTNYGYTF. The CDR3 DNA sequence: TGTGCCATCAATCCCGGACGACTTTCGAGGACCAACTATGGCTACACCTTC.

The genes are TRBV11-2 and TRBJ2-1; 7 bases match TRBD1. CDR3 size: 14 residues. Germline lookup yields CDR1 SGHAT and CDR2 FQNNGV. The V gene end was trimmed by 2 bases and the J gene end by 5 bases; junction bases not matched to a gene: 3. The CDR3 region is CASSLNRGNNEQFF. In DNA, the CDR3 is TGTGCCAGCAGCTTAAACAGGGGAAACAATGAGCAGTTCTTC.

V usage is TRBV27 and J usage is TRBJ2-2; D remains unclear. In germline, CDR1 is MNHEY, CDR2 SMNVEV (reference sequence). This CDR3 spans 11 amino acids. V was pared by 3 bases and J by 8 bases, with 4 bases between. CDR3 DNA sequence: TGTGCCAGCAGTTTGAGAGGGGAGCTGTTTTTT. It yields the protein CASSLRGELFF.

The chain recombines TRBV30 with TRBJ1-2; 7 bases align to TRBD1. The trim removed 1 base at V and 4 bases at J, leaving 12 bases unmatched. The CDR3 runs to 16 residues. Germline CDR1 GTSNPN, CDR2 SVGIG (reference sequence). CDR3 DNA sequence: TGTGCCTGGAGTGCAGGGGGGAGAGGGCGACTCTATGGCTACACCTTC. Protein: CAWSAGGRGRLYGYTF.

This rearrangement joins TRBV5-1 to TRBJ1-3; D ambiguous. CDR1 and CDR2 (germline): SGHRS, YFSETQ. The V gene lost 5 bases and the J gene lost 4 bases, with 13 bases spanning the gap. The CDR3 spans 14 residues. The DNA for the CDR3 is TGCGCCAGCAGTACCTCCGACGGAGGAAACACCATATATTTT. This gives the protein CASSTSDGGNTIYF.

This chain joins TRBV4-1 and TRBJ2-1; D may correspond to TRBD1 or TRBD2 (6 bases each). V lost 5 bases to trimming and J lost 7 bases, with 12 bases between them. Germline lookup yields CDR1 MGHRA and CDR2 YSYEKL. This CDR3 comprises 13 residues. Here the CDR3 reads CASSRGAGNEQFF. The CDR3 DNA follows: TGCGCCAGCAGCAGGGGGGCGGGTAATGAGCAGTTCTTC.

The V call is TRBV2, the J call TRBJ1-5; a weak D match, TRBD1 (6 bases). CDR1 is SNHLY and CDR2 is FYNNEI in the germline V gene. The CDR3 runs 15 residues. Trimming removed 5 bases from V and 0 bases from J, with 11 bases in between. The CDR3 nucleotides read TGTGCCAGCAGTATGGACAGAAATAGCAATCAGCCCCAGCATTTT. Protein sequence: CASSMDRNSNQPQHF.

The CDR3 nucleotides read TGTGCCAGCAGTTACCAGGACCGGGCGCCCCAGCATTTT. It yields the protein CASSYQDRAPQHF. The V gene is TRBV6-5, the J gene TRBJ1-5; D unresolved. CDR3 size: 13 residues. The germline V gene encodes CDR1 MNHEY and CDR2 SVGAGI. The V end was cut by 2 bases, the J end by 9 bases, with 11 bases between.

This sequence joins TRBV28 and TRBJ1-1; maybe TRBD1 (6 bases). CDR1 MDHEN and CDR2 SYDVKM come from the germline V gene. This CDR3 has 15 amino acids. V was shortened by 4 bases and J by 4 bases, with 16 bases between the two germline ends. CDR3 bases: TGTGCCAGCAGTTCACAGGGCGAGGGGAGCACTGAAGCTTTCTTT. It yields the protein CASSSQGEGSTEAFF. The complete variable domain, with remaining parts taken from reference TRBV28 and TRBJ1-1, reads DVKVTQSSRYLVKRTGEKVFLECVQDMDHENMFWYRQDPGLGLRLIYFSYDVKMKEKGDIPEGYSVSREKKERFSLILESASTNQTSMYLCASSSQGEGSTEAFFGQGTRLTVV.

The table lists this clone with a few counts. This rearrangement joins TRBV2 to TRBJ1-5; weak D call: TRBD1 (6 bases). The germline CDR1 and CDR2 sequences are SNHLY and FYNNEI. The CDR3 is 15 residues long. Between the trimmed V and J ends, which lost 6 bases and 5 bases, there was a span of 17 bases. The CDR3 bases are TGTGCCAGCAGCGAGGGGGTAAGGGGCGATCAGCCCCAGCATTTT. It encodes CASSEGVRGDQPQHF.

This chain links TRBV19 with TRBJ1-3; D gene unclear. Trimming removed 7 bases at V and 1 base at J, with 11 bases between. Germline V CDR1 and CDR2: LNHDA, SQIVND (reference sequence). The CDR3 has 14 residues. CDR3: CASKIRGSGNTIYF. The CDR3 DNA reads TGTGCCAGTAAGATCAGAGGGTCTGGAAACACCATATATTTT.

This CDR3 is CASSIFLRGTGGSGTEAFF. CDR3 bases: TGTGCCAGTAGTATATTCCTGAGGGGGACAGGGGGATCGGGCACTGAAGCTTTCTTT. The V call is TRBV19, the J call TRBJ1-1, with 11 bases fitting TRBD1. The CDR3 is 19 residues long. V trimming: 2 bases; J trimming: 4 bases; junction bases outside the gene matches: 15. CDR1 is LNHDA and CDR2 is SQIVND in the germline V gene (reference sequence).

The V and J genes are TRBV19 and TRBJ1-2; D is possibly TRBD1 (6 bases). Germline loops: CDR1 LNHDA, CDR2 SQIVND (reference sequence). The CDR3 totals 13 residues. Trimming took 2 bases from V and 8 from J, leaving 12 bases between them. DNA for the CDR3: TGTGCCAGTAGTATAACGTCGGGGGCCGGCTACACCTTC. Its protein product is CASSITSGAGYTF.

The V call is TRBV7-9, the J call TRBJ2-2, with a weak D call TRBD2 (7 bases). The germline V gene has CDR1 SEHNR and CDR2 FQNEAQ (reference sequence). The CDR3 loop spans 14 amino acids. The V and J ends lost 6 bases and 4 bases respectively, with 12 bases between them. As DNA, the CDR3 is TGTGCCAGCAGGTTGGGAGGGGGCACCGGGGAGCTGTTTTTT. This sequence encodes CASRLGGGTGELFF.

The gene calls are TRBV5-1 and TRBJ2-7; the match to TRBD1 covers 10 bases. The junction had 8 bases not matched to a gene; V was cut back by 5 bases and J by 6 bases. In germline, CDR1 is SGHRS, CDR2 YFSETQ. The CDR3 has 14 residues. CDR3 in amino acids: CASSPGQGIGEQYF. The CDR3 DNA is TGCGCCAGCAGTCCGGGACAGGGGATCGGCGAGCAGTACTTC. Variable domain in full (rest from reference TRBV5-1 and TRBJ2-7): KAGVTQTPRYLIKTRGQQVTLSCSPISGHRSVSWYQQTPGQGLQFLFEYFSETQRNKGNFPGRFSGRQFSNSRSEMNVSTLELGDSALYLCASSPGQGIGEQYFGPGTRLTVT.

This sequence joins TRBV4-1 and TRBJ2-7; 12 bases are a match to TRBD2. Unmatched junction bases numbered 4, after V lost 0 bases and J lost 4 bases. Per germline, CDR1 MGHRA and CDR2 YSYEKL. The CDR3 consists of 16 residues. CDR3 in amino acids: CASSQDGTSGRYEQYF. CDR3 nucleotides: TGCGCCAGCAGCCAAGACGGGACTAGCGGGCGTTACGAGCAGTACTTC.